The 15 T cell receptor beta chains listed next were all sequenced from one sample in a study of blood T cell repertoires in COVID-19. TCRdb's table, derived via immunoSEQ multiplex PCR, lists solely in-frame clones and lacks some. The sample has around 250,000 clones, roughly 88% seen once. Sequenced sample: PBMCs or T cells enriched from blood (not recorded which). The receptors shown here come from a woman aged 45-60 years who had recovered from COVID-19.

The rearrangement uses TRBV14 and TRBJ2-1, with TRBD2 matching 10 bases. CDR1 is SGHDN, CDR2 FVKESK, per germline. The CDR3 loop spans 16 amino acids. Trimming cost V 0 bases and J 9 bases; bases outside gene matches: 8. In DNA form, the CDR3 reads TGTGCCAGCAGCCAAGATCGGCTAGCGGGAGTCCTTGAGCAGTTCTTC. Protein sequence: CASSQDRLAGVLEQFF.

The genes are TRBV28 and TRBJ2-7, with 9 bases fitting TRBD2. Trimming at V came to 2 bases and at J to 7 bases, leaving 9 bases not matched to a gene. This CDR3 is 15 amino acids long. Germline V CDR1 and CDR2: MDHEN, SYDVKM. CDR3 bases: TGTGCCAGCAGTTTAGGGGGCGGGAGGGAGCTGGAGCAGTACTTC. It is translated as CASSLGGGRELEQYF.

As concerns this clone: The identical CDR3 is also encoded by other nucleotide sequences in the sample. The chain combines TRBV12-3 or TRBV12-4 with TRBJ1-2; D might be TRBD1 (6 bases). The V and J ends lost 6 bases and 4 bases respectively, with 9 bases between them. This CDR3 has 12 residues. CDR3 bases: TGTGCCAGCAGGATACAGGGCTATGGCTACACCTTC. This encodes CASRIQGYGYTF.

This chain joins TRBV21-1 and TRBJ1-6; the D call TRBD1 from the table was never checked on the DNA. TRBV21-1 counts as a pseudogene. The CDR3 consists of 16 residues. CDR3 residues: CASSKGHLKANSPLHF. As DNA, the CDR3 is TGTGCCAGCAGCAAAGGACACTTAAAGGCGAATTCACCCCTCCACTTT.

The rearrangement joins TRBV6-2 or TRBV6-3 to TRBJ1-5; no clear D. The CDR3 runs to 17 residues. Between the trimmed V and J ends, which lost 2 bases and 0 bases, there was a span of 14 bases. The germline CDR1 and CDR2 sequences are MNHEY and SVGEGT. Written as DNA, the CDR3 is TGTGCCAGCAGTTACGGTTACAGTGGAGGTAGCAATCAGCCCCAGCATTTT. Residues: CASSYGYSGGSNQPQHF.

The rearrangement joins TRBV10-2 to TRBJ1-5; 8 positions agree with TRBD1. CDR3 length equals 13 residues. V shed 4 bases and J 4 bases; nucleotides not matched to a gene: 0. CDR1 WSHSY and CDR2 SAAADI come from the germline V gene. CDR3 region: CASSGTGNQPQHF. The CDR3 nucleotides read TGCGCCAGCAGTGGGACAGGGAATCAGCCCCAGCATTTT.

This clone was found once. The V and J genes are TRBV4-2 and TRBJ2-7; 10 nucleotides align to TRBD2. CDR1 and CDR2 from the germline V gene are LGHNA and YNFKEQ. The J segment lost 1 base and the V segment lost 4 bases, leaving 13 bases of the junction unmatched. CDR3 length: 18 residues. CDR3 sequence: CASSRSPEGLAFSYEQYF. The DNA for the CDR3 is TGTGCCAGCAGCCGCAGCCCCGAGGGACTAGCGTTTTCCTACGAGCAGTACTTC.

V and J are TRBV6-5 and TRBJ2-3; TRBD1 matches at 7 bases. This CDR3 is built from 15 residues. V shed 6 bases and J 0 bases; nucleotides not matched to a gene: 6. Germline V gene sequence: CDR1 MNHEY, CDR2 SVGAGI. CDR3 nucleotides: TGTGCCAGCAGCCGAGACAGGGATAGCACAGATACGCAGTATTTT. This sequence encodes CASSRDRDSTDTQYF.

The chain carries TRBV15 and TRBJ1-3; D not resolved. The CDR3 has 15 amino acids. Trimming stripped 0 bases from V and 3 bases from J, with 9 bases between. Germline CDR1 and CDR2: LNHNV and YYDKDF (reference sequence). CDR3 sequence reads: CATSRELESGNTIYF. In nucleotides, the CDR3 is TGTGCCACCAGCAGAGAACTCGAGAGTGGAAACACCATATATTTT.

Only one count was recorded for this clone. V is TRBV6-5 and J is TRBJ2-7; no reliable D call. Deletions cut 0 bases from V and 0 bases from J, with 3 bases between. Germline CDR1 is MNHEY and CDR2 is SVGAGI. This CDR3 spans 13 amino acids. The CDR3, as DNA: TGTGCCAGCAGTTACTCATACTCCTACGAGCAGTACTTC. This encodes CASSYSYSYEQYF.

The chain carries TRBV28 and TRBJ1-5; tentatively, D is TRBD1 (6 bases). The CDR3 extends over 14 amino acids. The germline V and J ends were trimmed by 6 bases and 3 bases, with 12 bases remaining between them. Germline values: CDR1 MDHEN, CDR2 SYDVKM. CDR3 DNA: TGTGCCAGCAGCCTTAGACAGGACAATCAGCCCCAGCATTTT. It specifies CASSLRQDNQPQHF.

This clone was observed once. One end of the junction varies from germline; a read error may be responsible. The rearrangement uses TRBV19 and TRBJ1-2, with 9 positions matching TRBD1. The CDR3 consists of 13 residues. Germline CDR1 LNHDA, CDR2 SQIVND (reference sequence). Written as DNA, the CDR3 is TGTGCCAGTAGTATAGATTCTCGGGGACAGGGACTCTTC. Amino acid sequence: CASSIDSRGQGLF.

The gene calls are TRBV4-3 and TRBJ2-1, with 7 bases lining up with TRBD2. The CDR3 loop spans 12 amino acids. CDR1 and CDR2 (germline): LGHNA, YSLEER. Losses at the gene ends were 8 bases for V and 2 bases for J; bases not matched to a gene: 0. CDR3 nucleotide sequence: TGCGCCAGCGGGGGGGCCTACAATGAGCAGTTCTTC. This translates into CASGGAYNEQFF.

This chain uses TRBV3-1 (or the pseudogene TRBV3-2) with TRBJ2-7; 10 positions match TRBD1. CDR3 length: 16 amino acids. The V and J ends lost 3 bases and 6 bases, in that order; junction bases with no gene match: 11. The germline CDR1 and CDR2 sequences are LGHDT and YNNKEL (reference sequence). The CDR3 region has the DNA TGTGCCAGCAGCCATTACCGGGACAGGGGTTCAGGCGAGCAGTACTTC. This translates into CASSHYRDRGSGEQYF.

The chain uses TRBV11-3 and TRBJ2-1; 7 bases match TRBD1. Germline CDR1 is SGHNT and CDR2 is YENEEA. V lost 0 bases and J lost 1; bases outside the gene matches: 6. The CDR3 length is 17 residues. The chain's CDR3 is CASSLEGGGSSYNEQFF. CDR3 sequence (DNA): TGTGCCAGCAGCTTAGAAGGGGGCGGCTCATCCTACAATGAGCAGTTCTTC.